What follows are 4 T cell receptor beta chains derived from one specimen sequenced in a study of blood T cells in healthy people across ages (dated by TCRdb to about 2015). Library preparation was by 5' RACE. The second PCR ran for about 6 to 11 cycles and used a J-beta primer mix along with a sample-barcoded 5' primer. TCRdb took the public reads, trimmed them with fastp at Q25, ran MiXCR for clone calling and kept in-frame beta chains. Each entry merges the rows of one CDR3 protein and shows their most common DNA and genes. This sample lists approximately 1,700,000 distinct CDR3 sequences; roughly two fifths were detected once. 20% to 25% of the sample rests with the top ten. Material: blood. These receptors originate from a human donor in good health.

CDR3 protein: CSAREPMGTQYF. Here the CDR3 DNA reads TGCAGTGCTAGAGAGCCTATGGGGACCCAGTACTTC. The chain joins TRBV20-1 to TRBJ2-5; no clear D gene. The CDR3 spans 12 residues. V lost 0 bases, J lost 7 bases, and 9 bases lay in between. From germline, CDR1 is DFQATT and CDR2 SNEGSKA (reference sequence).

This clonotype came up a few times. The chain carries TRBV5-8 and TRBJ1-6; D is perhaps TRBD1 (6 bases). The CDR3 contains 15 residues. Germline CDR1 is SGHTS and CDR2 is YDEGEE. V was pared by 0 bases and J by 10 bases, with 14 bases between. CDR3 DNA sequence: TGTGCCAGCAGCTTGGACGGGGGGCCCTTATCACCCCTCCACTTT. This sequence encodes CASSLDGGPLSPLHF.

V and J are TRBV12-3 or TRBV12-4 and TRBJ2-5; TRBD1 aligns across 8 bases. This CDR3 has 15 amino acids. V was clipped by 5 bases and J by 5 bases; unmatched bases: 10. CDR3 in DNA: TGTGCCAGCAGTCAAGACAGGGGAATTCGGGAGACCCAGTACTTC. This encodes CASSQDRGIRETQYF.

The chain employs TRBV5-5 and TRBJ2-1; 9 bases map to TRBD1. TRBJ2-7 explains the end of the DNA better; the J call may be wrong. Germline CDR1 and CDR2: SGHKS and YYEKEE (reference sequence). There are 15 residues in the CDR3. The CDR3 region is CASSAPGQGFYEQYF. Here the CDR3 DNA reads TGTGCCAGCAGCGCCCCGGGACAGGGATTCTACGAGCAGTACTTC.